This T cell receptor beta chain appears in the sequencing data of a study of T-cell memory formation after mild COVID-19. Whole-study results and caveats: Detection of some responders pre-infection suggested pre-existing cross-reactive memory T cells participated.

MiXCR, applied by TCRdb to the 5' RACE reads, yields one record per CDR3 protein. The table lists about 190,000 distinct CDR3 sequences, around 19% of them singletons, with roughly 2.3% in the top ten. CDR1 is SNHLY, CDR2 FYNNEI, per germline. The V end lost 6 bases, the J end lost 6 bases, and 14 bases lay between the germline ends. CDR3 length equals 13 residues. This clonotype was recorded a few times. Antigen specificity is unknown. V usage is TRBV2 and J usage is TRBJ1-2, with D perhaps TRBD1 (5 bases). This sequence was found in an adult woman who had mild COVID-19 (a few samples of this study predate the infection). Cell type and time point are not known. The sample was PBMCs or a T cell subset sorted from them (not recorded which). DNA of the CDR3: TGTGCCAGCAGCCTCCTTATCAGGGATGGCTACACCTTC. Protein sequence: CASSLLIRDGYTF.